This T cell receptor (beta chain) was recorded in a study of blood T cells in healthy people across ages. Study-wide points: Roughly linearly, TCR beta diversity per million T cells fell as age increased. Donors of long life had a larger count of naive CD4+ cells and greater diversity than aged donors. Unsorted PBMCs ruled out conclusive naive versus antigen-experienced comparison.

Together with a sample-barcoded 5' primer, a J-beta primer mix was included in a second PCR lasting about 7 to 12 cycles. Every cDNA molecule bore a tag from a template-switch adaptor containing 12 random nucleotides. TCRdb re-derived calls from the 5' RACE reads in MiXCR, one entry per CDR3 protein. The sample lists about 780,000 distinct CDR3 sequences, about 42% occurring once. In this sample, this clonotype turned up once. Its antigen is as yet unknown. The CDR3 contains 14 residues. Trimming cost V 4 bases and J 3 bases, with 15 bases left between them. CDR1 and CDR2 (germline): SQVTM, ANQGSEA. V usage is TRBV29-1 and J usage is TRBJ1-2; D is ambiguous. Sequenced material: blood. The receptor's source is a man older than 75 in good health. CDR3 nucleotides: TGCAGCGTTGCTGAAACGGGGATATACTATGGCTACACCTTC. Amino acid sequence: CSVAETGIYYGYTF.